The TCR beta chain under discussion was sequenced for a study of shared clonotypes between healthy human individuals. Germline V gene sequence: CDR1 WNHNN, CDR2 SYGVQD (reference sequence). The CDR3 has 13 residues. V shed 6 bases and J 7 bases; nucleotides not matched to a gene: 3. Within Nashville, Tennessee resided all donors, each a Caucasian adult. CD4+ cells underwent separation, giving CD45RA+ naive and CD45RA-negative memory subsets. TCRdb's copy holds only in-frame clones and misses some; the assay was immunoSEQ multiplex PCR. The data contain over a million clones, around 98% of them seen just once; the ten biggest clones take up 0.45%.

The sample comprised naive CD4+ T cells sorted from blood. Noted subset: CD45RA+ positively selected. The rearrangement links TRBV10-1 to TRBJ2-1; 10 bases align to TRBD2. The receptor comes from a young man in good health. CDR3 bases: TGCGCCAGCAGGAGCGGGAGGGTAAATGAGCAGTTCTTC. It encodes CASRSGRVNEQFF.